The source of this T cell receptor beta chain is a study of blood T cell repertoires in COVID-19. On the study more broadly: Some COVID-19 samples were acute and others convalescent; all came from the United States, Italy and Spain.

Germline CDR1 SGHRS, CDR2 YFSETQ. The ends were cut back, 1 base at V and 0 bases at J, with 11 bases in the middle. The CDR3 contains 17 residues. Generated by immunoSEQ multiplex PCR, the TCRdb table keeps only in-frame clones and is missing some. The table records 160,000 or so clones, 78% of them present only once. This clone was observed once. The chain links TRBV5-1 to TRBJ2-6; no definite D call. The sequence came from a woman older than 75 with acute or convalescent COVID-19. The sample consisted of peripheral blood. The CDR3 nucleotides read TGCGCCAGCAGCTTGCTCAGTTCAGACTCTGGGGCCAACGTCCTGACTTTC. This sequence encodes CASSLLSSDSGANVLTF.